Listed here are 7 T cell receptor beta chains from one sample, sequenced in a study of CD8 T cells in ankylosing spondylitis. Using its own MiXCR run on the 5' RACE reads, TCRdb lists one record per CDR3 protein. The sample yields about 230,000 distinct CDR3 sequences, around 8% seen once. Source material: blood, either unsorted or a sorted T cell fraction (not recorded which). The source of these receptors is a female donor with ankylosing spondylitis or in good health (not recorded which).

This clonotype came up a few times. The chain uses TRBV6-1 and TRBJ1-2; D may be TRBD1 (5 bases). Trimming left V 6 bases short and J 6 bases short, with 23 bases between. CDR3 length equals 16 residues. Germline CDR1 MNHNS, CDR2 SASEGT. The CDR3: CASRSLQLGPGDGYTF. In DNA, the CDR3 is TGTGCCAGCAGGTCATTACAGCTCGGGCCGGGGGATGGCTACACCTTC.

A note on this clonotype: This may be a read error: a much more frequent sequence differs by one nucleotide. The chain employs TRBV28 and TRBJ2-7; D is unclear. Germline CDR1 and CDR2: MDHEN and SYDVKM. The CDR3 has 14 amino acids. The CDR3 loop reads CTSSLSGAYYEQYF. CDR3 DNA sequence: TGTACCAGCAGCCTCAGTGGTGCCTACTACGAGCAGTACTTC. Full variable domain (outside the CDR3, taken from reference TRBV28 and TRBJ2-7): DVKVTQSSRYLVKRTGEKVFLECVQDMDHENMFWYRQDPGLGLRLIYFSYDVKMKEKGDIPEGYSVSREKKERFSLILESASTNQTSMYLCTSSLSGAYYEQYFGPGTRLTVT.

Ten or more counts support this clonotype. The CDR3 region is CASSLDGNTGELFF. The CDR3, as DNA: TGTGCCAGCAGCTTGGATGGGAACACCGGGGAGCTGTTTTTT. The rearrangement links TRBV5-6 to TRBJ2-2; D not resolved. This CDR3 comprises 14 residues. Germline CDR1 and CDR2: SGHDT and YYEEEE. The V end lost 0 bases, the J end lost 1 base, and 4 bases lay between the germline ends.

Ten or more counts support this clonotype. The chain links TRBV7-9 to TRBJ2-5; D may be TRBD1 or TRBD2 (5 bases each). V was pared by 2 bases and J by 1 base, with 11 bases between. The CDR3 contains 15 residues. The germline V gene encodes CDR1 SEHNR and CDR2 FQNEAQ (reference sequence). CDR3 sequence: CASSLPGRFQETQYF. CDR3 nucleotide sequence: TGTGCCAGCAGCTTACCGGGACGGTTCCAAGAGACCCAGTACTTC.

This clonotype was seen only a few times. This chain links TRBV5-1 with TRBJ2-7; D not resolved. The CDR3 extends over 15 amino acids. V lost 6 bases to trimming and J lost 7 bases, with 23 bases between them. CDR1 SGHRS and CDR2 YFSETQ come from the germline V gene. The CDR3 loop is CASTASIGRPAEQYF. The CDR3 bases are TGCGCCAGCACCGCTTCGATCGGCCGCCCGGCAGAGCAGTACTTC.

The CDR3, as DNA: TGTGCCAGCAGCCGACTAGCGGGAGCCCCGGGCTCCTACAATGAGCAGTTCTTC. This encodes CASSRLAGAPGSYNEQFF. The rearrangement uses TRBV27 and TRBJ2-1; 12 nucleotides match TRBD2. V was pared by 6 bases and J by 0 bases, with 9 bases of the junction left unmatched. Germline V gene lookup returns CDR1 MNHEY and CDR2 SMNVEV (reference sequence). This CDR3 has 18 residues.

This clonotype was counted at least ten times. The rearrangement joins TRBV6-5 to TRBJ2-7; D is undetermined. Germline V gives CDR1 MNHEY, CDR2 SVGAGI. CDR3 size: 13 residues. Trimming took 0 bases from V and 5 from J, leaving 8 bases between them. Here the CDR3 reads CASSYSLRNEQYF. In DNA, the CDR3 is TGTGCCAGCAGTTACTCGTTACGGAACGAGCAGTACTTC.